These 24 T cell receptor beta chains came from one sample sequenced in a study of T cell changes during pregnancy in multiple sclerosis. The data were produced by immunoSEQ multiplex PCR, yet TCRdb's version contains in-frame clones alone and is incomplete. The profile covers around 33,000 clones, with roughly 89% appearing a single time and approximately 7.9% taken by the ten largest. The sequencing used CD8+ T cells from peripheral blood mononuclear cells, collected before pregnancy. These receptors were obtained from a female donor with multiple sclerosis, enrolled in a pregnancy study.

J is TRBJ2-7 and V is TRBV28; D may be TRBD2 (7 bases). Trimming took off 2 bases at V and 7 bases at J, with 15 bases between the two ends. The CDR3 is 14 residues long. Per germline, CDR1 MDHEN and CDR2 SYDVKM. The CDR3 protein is CASSLLAAQGEQYF. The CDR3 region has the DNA TGTGCCAGCAGTTTACTAGCGGCCCAGGGGGAGCAGTACTTC.

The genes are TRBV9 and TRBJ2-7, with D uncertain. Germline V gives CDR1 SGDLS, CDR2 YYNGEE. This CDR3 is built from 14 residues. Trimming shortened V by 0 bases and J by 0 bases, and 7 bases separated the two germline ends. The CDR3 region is CASSVGRSSYEQYF. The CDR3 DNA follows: TGTGCCAGCAGCGTAGGCCGGTCCTCCTACGAGCAGTACTTC. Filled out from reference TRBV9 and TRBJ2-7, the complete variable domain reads DSGVTQTPKHLITATGQRVTLRCSPRSGDLSVYWYQQSLDQGLQFLIQYYNGEERAKGNILERFSAQQFPDLHSELNLSSLELGDSALYFCASSVGRSSYEQYFGPGTRLTVT.

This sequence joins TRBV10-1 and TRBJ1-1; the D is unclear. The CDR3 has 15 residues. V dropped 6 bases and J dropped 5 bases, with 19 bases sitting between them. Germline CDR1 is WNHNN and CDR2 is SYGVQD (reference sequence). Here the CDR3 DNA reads TGCGCCAGCAGACTCCCACAAGAAACGGGAACTGAAGCTTTCTTT. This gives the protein CASRLPQETGTEAFF.

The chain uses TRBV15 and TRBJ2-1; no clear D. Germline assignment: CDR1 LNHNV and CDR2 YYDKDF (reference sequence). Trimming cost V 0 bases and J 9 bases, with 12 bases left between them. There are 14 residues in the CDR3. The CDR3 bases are TGTGCCACCAGCAGAGATCTGGAAGCGTTTGAGCAGTTCTTC. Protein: CATSRDLEAFEQFF.

In nucleotides, the CDR3 is TGCGCCAGCAGCTTCCTGGCAGGAGGCACTGAAGCTTTCTTT. Translating gives CASSFLAGGTEAFF. This rearrangement joins TRBV5-1 to TRBJ1-1; the D is unclear. The germline V gene has CDR1 SGHRS and CDR2 YFSETQ. The CDR3 loop spans 14 amino acids. Trimming removed 2 bases at V and 4 bases at J, with 12 bases between.

The CDR3 sequence: CASSLSRNQPQHF. For the CDR3, the DNA is TGTGCCAGCAGTTTATCTCGGAATCAGCCCCAGCATTTT. The genes are TRBV27 and TRBJ1-5; D is uncertain. CDR3 length: 13 amino acids. Germline loops: CDR1 MNHEY, CDR2 SMNVEV (reference sequence). V lost 0 bases and J lost 4, with 4 bases in between.

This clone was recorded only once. The CDR3 is CASSLLTGAEAFF. CDR3 nucleotide sequence: TGTGCCAGCAGTCTTCTAACGGGGGCTGAAGCTTTCTTT. The chain combines TRBV7-8 with TRBJ1-1; D is perhaps TRBD1 (5 bases). The CDR3 totals 13 residues. Per the germline V gene, CDR1 is SGHVS and CDR2 is FQNEAQ. Trimming took off 6 bases at V and 6 bases at J, with 14 bases between the two ends.

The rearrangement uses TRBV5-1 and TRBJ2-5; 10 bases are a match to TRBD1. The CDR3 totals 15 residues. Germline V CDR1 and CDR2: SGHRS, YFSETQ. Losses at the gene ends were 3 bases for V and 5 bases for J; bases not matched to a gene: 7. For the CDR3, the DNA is TGCGCCAGCAGCTGGGGGGACAGGGGATGGGAGACCCAGTACTTC. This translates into CASSWGDRGWETQYF.

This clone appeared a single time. CDR3 bases: TGTGCCAGTAGTCCGTGGGGGGGACCCTACGAGCAGTACTTC. It specifies CASSPWGGPYEQYF. V is TRBV19 and J is TRBJ2-7; TRBD2 aligns across 7 bases. The CDR3 loop spans 14 amino acids. Germline trimming cut 5 bases from V and 2 bases from J; bases unmatched to any gene: 6. Germline V gene lookup returns CDR1 LNHDA and CDR2 SQIVND (reference sequence).

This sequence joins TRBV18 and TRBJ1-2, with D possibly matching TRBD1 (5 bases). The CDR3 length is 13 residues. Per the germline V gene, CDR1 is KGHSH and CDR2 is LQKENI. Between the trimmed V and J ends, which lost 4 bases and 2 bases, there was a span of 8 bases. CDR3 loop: CASSRDRNYGYTF. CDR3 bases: TGTGCCAGCTCACGAGACAGAAACTATGGCTACACCTTC.

The CDR3 coding sequence is TGTGCCAGCAGCGCCGGACAGAATTACAATGAGCAGTTCTTC. Encoded protein: CASSAGQNYNEQFF. J is TRBJ2-1 and V is TRBV9; possibly TRBD1 for D (6 bases). CDR1 SGDLS and CDR2 YYNGEE come from the germline V gene. Trimming took 3 bases from V and 4 from J, leaving 11 bases between them. The CDR3 runs 14 residues. Together with reference TRBV9 and TRBJ2-1, the CDR3 gives the full variable domain: DSGVTQTPKHLITATGQRVTLRCSPRSGDLSVYWYQQSLDQGLQFLIQYYNGEERAKGNILERFSAQQFPDLHSELNLSSLELGDSALYFCASSAGQNYNEQFFGPGTRLTVL.

The CDR3 spells CASSFPLDRMNTEAFF. Here the CDR3 DNA reads TGTGCCAGCAGCTTTCCTTTGGACAGGATGAACACTGAAGCTTTCTTT. The rearrangement joins TRBV12-1 to TRBJ1-1; the table's TRBD1 call for D was not verified on the DNA. TRBV12-1 is a pseudogene segment. The CDR3 has 16 amino acids.

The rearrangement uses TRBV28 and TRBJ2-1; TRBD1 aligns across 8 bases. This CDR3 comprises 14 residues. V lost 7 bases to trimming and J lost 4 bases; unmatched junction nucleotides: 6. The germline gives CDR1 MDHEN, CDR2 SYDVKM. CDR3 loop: CASNQGQDYNEQFF. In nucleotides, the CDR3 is TGTGCCAGCAATCAGGGACAGGATTACAATGAGCAGTTCTTC.

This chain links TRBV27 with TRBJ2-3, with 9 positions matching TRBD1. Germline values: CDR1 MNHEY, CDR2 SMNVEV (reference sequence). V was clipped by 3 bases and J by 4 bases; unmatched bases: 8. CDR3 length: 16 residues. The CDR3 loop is CASSLGTGGAPDTQYF. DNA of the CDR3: TGTGCCAGCAGTTTGGGTACAGGGGGCGCCCCAGATACGCAGTATTTT.

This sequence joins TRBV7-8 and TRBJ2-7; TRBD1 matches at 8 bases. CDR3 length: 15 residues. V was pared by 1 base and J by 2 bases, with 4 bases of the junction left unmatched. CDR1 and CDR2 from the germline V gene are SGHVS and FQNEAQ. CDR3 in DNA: TGTGCCAGCAGCTTAGGACAGGGGTTGGCCTACGAGCAGTACTTC. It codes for CASSLGQGLAYEQYF. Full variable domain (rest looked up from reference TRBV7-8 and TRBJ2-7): GAGVSQSPRYKVAKRGQDVALRCDPISGHVSLFWYQQALGQGPEFLTYFQNEAQLDKSGLPSDRFFAERPEGSVSTLKIQRTQQEDSAVYLCASSLGQGLAYEQYFGPGTRLTVT.

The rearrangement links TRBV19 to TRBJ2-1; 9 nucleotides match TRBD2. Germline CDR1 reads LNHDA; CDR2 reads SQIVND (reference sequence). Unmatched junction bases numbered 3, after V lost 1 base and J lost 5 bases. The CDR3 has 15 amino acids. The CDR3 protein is CASSIVSGSDNEQFF. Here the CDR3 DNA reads TGTGCCAGTAGTATAGTTAGCGGGAGCGACAATGAGCAGTTCTTC.

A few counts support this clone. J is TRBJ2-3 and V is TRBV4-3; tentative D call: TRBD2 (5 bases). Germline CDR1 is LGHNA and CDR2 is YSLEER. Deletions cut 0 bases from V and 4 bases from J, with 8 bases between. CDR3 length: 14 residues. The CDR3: CASSQEAGADTQYF. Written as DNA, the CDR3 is TGCGCCAGCAGCCAAGAGGCGGGCGCAGATACGCAGTATTTT.

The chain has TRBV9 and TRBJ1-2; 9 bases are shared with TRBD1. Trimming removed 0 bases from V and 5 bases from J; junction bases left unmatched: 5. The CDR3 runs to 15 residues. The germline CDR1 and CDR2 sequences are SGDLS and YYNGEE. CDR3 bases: TGTGCCAGCAGCGTAGAGGGGACAGGGTCATATGGCTACACCTTC. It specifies CASSVEGTGSYGYTF. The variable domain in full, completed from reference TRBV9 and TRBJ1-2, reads DSGVTQTPKHLITATGQRVTLRCSPRSGDLSVYWYQQSLDQGLQFLIQYYNGEERAKGNILERFSAQQFPDLHSELNLSSLELGDSALYFCASSVEGTGSYGYTFGSGTRLTVV.

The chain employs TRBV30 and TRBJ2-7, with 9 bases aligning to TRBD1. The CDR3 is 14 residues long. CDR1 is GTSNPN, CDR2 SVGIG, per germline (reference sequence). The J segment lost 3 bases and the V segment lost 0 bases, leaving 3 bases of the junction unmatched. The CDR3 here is CAWSVSDRGYEQYF. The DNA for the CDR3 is TGTGCCTGGAGTGTATCGGACAGGGGCTACGAGCAGTACTTC.

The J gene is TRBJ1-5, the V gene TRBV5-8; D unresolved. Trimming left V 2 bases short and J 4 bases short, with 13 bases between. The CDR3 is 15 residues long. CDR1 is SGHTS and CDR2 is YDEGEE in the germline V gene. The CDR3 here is CASSLSGWENQPQHF. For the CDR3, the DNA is TGTGCCAGCAGCTTATCTGGATGGGAGAATCAGCCCCAGCATTTT.

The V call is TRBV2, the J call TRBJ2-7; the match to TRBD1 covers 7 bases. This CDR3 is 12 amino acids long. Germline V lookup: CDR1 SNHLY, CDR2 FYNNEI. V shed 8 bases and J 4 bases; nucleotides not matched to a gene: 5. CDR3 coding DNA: TGTGCCAGCGAGGGGGCAGGGTACGAGCAGTACTTC. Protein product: CASEGAGYEQYF.

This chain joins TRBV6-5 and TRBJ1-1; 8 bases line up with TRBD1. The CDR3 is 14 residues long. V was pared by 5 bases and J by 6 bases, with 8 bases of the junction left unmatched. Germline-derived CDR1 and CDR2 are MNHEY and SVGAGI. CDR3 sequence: CASSQDRGIAEAFF. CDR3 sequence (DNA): TGTGCCAGCAGTCAAGACAGGGGAATAGCTGAAGCTTTCTTT.

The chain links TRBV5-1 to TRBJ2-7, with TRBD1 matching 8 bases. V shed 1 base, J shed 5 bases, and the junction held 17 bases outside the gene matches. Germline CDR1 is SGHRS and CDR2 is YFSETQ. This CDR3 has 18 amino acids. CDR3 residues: CASSLSLTGVMSLDEQYF. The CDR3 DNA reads TGCGCCAGCAGCTTGTCATTGACAGGGGTCATGTCTCTCGACGAGCAGTACTTC.

The CDR3: CASRFLTGNTIYF. In DNA form, the CDR3 reads TGTGCCAGCCGGTTTCTCACTGGAAACACCATATATTTT. The chain has TRBV5-4 and TRBJ1-3; D gene uncertain. From germline, CDR1 is SGHNT and CDR2 YYREEE (reference sequence). Trimming shortened V by 7 bases and J by 2 bases, and 10 bases separated the two germline ends. The CDR3 has 13 amino acids.